This T cell receptor beta chain stems from a study of CD8+ T cells in alopecia areata. On the study more broadly: It was oral tofacitinib, at 5 to 10 mg twice daily, that treated patients received. Severity scores in treated patients reflected the percentage of scalp affected. Study-level findings and limits: With just one nonresponder, it is still uncertain whether baseline CD8+ expansion relates to response. Relative to normal scalp, lesional scalp, especially alopecia totalis/universalis, showed higher clonality.

As for this clone: Its target is unknown.

Noted treatment: oral pan-JAK inhibitor, 5-10 mg twice daily. The CDR3 is made up of 14 amino acids. The junction had 3 bases not matched to a gene; V was cut back by 4 bases and J by 4 bases. The V gene's germline CDR1 is MNHEY and CDR2 SMNVEV (reference sequence). Investigators isolated RNA and reverse transcribed it into cDNA to act as the sequencing template. The repertoire was sequenced with immunoSEQ multiplex PCR; TCRdb's copy has only in-frame clones and lacks some. The sample shows around 100,000 clones, approximately 90% of them seen only once. The V gene is TRBV27, the J gene TRBJ1-5, with 8 nucleotides matching TRBD1. This TCR was sampled from a human donor with alopecia areata. Sample: CD8+ T cells sorted from blood, taken at approximately week 30, from a patient treated with tofacitinib. The CDR3 nucleotides read TGTGCCAGCAGTTCGGGACAGGTAAATCAGCCCCAGCATTTT. It yields the protein CASSSGQVNQPQHF.